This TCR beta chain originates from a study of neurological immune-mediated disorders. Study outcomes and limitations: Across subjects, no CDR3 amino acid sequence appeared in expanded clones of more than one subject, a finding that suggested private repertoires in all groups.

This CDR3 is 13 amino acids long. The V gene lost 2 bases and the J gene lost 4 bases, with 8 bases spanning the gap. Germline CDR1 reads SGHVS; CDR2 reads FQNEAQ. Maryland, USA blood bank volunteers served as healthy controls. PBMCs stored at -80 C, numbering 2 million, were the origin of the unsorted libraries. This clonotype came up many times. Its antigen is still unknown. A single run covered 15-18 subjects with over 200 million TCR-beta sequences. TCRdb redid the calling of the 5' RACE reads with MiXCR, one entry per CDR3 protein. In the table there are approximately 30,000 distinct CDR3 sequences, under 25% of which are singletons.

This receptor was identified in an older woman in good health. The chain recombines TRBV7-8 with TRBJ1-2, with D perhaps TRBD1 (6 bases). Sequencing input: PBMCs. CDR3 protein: CASSLQGTYGYTF. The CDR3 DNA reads TGTGCCAGCAGCTTACAGGGGACCTATGGCTACACCTTC.